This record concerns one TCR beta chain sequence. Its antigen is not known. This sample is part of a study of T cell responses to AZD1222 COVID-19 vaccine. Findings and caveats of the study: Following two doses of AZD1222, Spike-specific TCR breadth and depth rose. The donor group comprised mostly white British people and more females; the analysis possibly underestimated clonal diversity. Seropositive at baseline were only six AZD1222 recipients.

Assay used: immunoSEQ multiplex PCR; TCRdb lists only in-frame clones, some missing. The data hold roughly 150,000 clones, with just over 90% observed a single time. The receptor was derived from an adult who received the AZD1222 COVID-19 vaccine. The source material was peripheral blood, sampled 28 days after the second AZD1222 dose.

CDR3 nucleotides: TGTGCCAGCAGCCCACCGCAGTTCTTC. Residues: CASSPPQFF. The rearrangement uses TRBV28 and TRBJ2-1; D gene uncertain. CDR3 length equals 9 residues. The germline gives CDR1 MDHEN, CDR2 SYDVKM. Trimming removed 6 bases at V and 12 bases at J, with 6 bases between.